This entry lists 20 T cell receptor beta chains sequenced from one sample in a study of blood T cells in healthy people across ages. Primed by a sample-barcoded 5' primer and a J-beta primer mix, a second PCR proceeded for 7 to 11 cycles. TCRdb itself ran the 5' RACE reads through MiXCR, one entry per CDR3 protein. The sample yields 500,000 to 550,000 distinct CDR3 sequences, 24% seen once. This sample was shared with a second study, whose subject was T cells of mothers and their children.

Material for sequencing was blood. These receptors all stem from a boy aged 10-17 years in good health.

The rearrangement joins TRBV10-3 to TRBJ1-2, with D perhaps matching TRBD1 (6 bases). This CDR3 is 11 amino acids long. Germline CDR1 is ENHRY and CDR2 is SYGVKD. Trimming pared 10 bases from V and 5 bases from J, leaving 11 bases between. The CDR3 DNA reads TGTGCCACCATTACAGGGTATGGCTACACCTTC. Its translation is CATITGYGYTF.

The J gene is TRBJ2-1, the V gene TRBV15; D possibly corresponds to TRBD2 (6 bases). Trimming shortened V by 0 bases and J by 8 bases, and 11 bases separated the two germline ends. CDR1 is LNHNV and CDR2 is YYDKDF in the germline V gene (reference sequence). There are 14 residues in the CDR3. CDR3 sequence reads: CATSRELPSDEQFF. DNA of the CDR3: TGTGCCACCAGCAGAGAACTCCCTAGCGATGAGCAGTTCTTC.

The V and J genes are TRBV18 and TRBJ1-1, with TRBD1 matching 8 bases. Germline CDR1 and CDR2: KGHSH and LQKENI. This CDR3 spans 14 amino acids. V gave up 2 bases and J gave up 4 bases; unmatched junction bases: 3. CDR3 DNA sequence: TGTGCCAGCTCACCAAGGACAGGGACCACTGAAGCTTTCTTT. This gives the protein CASSPRTGTTEAFF.

The genes are TRBV14 and TRBJ1-2; TRBD1 aligns across 9 bases. The CDR3 consists of 15 residues. CDR1 is SGHDN, CDR2 FVKESK, per germline. The V segment lost 4 bases and the J segment 4 bases; nucleotides outside the gene matches: 7. The CDR3 loop is CASSRTGVGFYGYTF. In nucleotides, the CDR3 is TGTGCCAGCAGCCGGACAGGGGTCGGTTTCTATGGCTACACCTTC.

The J gene is TRBJ1-1, the V gene TRBV6-5, with 9 bases fitting TRBD1. This CDR3 has 16 amino acids. V trimming: 4 bases; J trimming: 5 bases; junction bases outside the gene matches: 11. Germline values: CDR1 MNHEY, CDR2 SVGAGI. CDR3 coding DNA: TGTGCCAGCAGTTTTTCCATCGGGACAGGGAGGACTGAAGCTTTCTTT. This translates into CASSFSIGTGRTEAFF.

The genes are TRBV6-5 and TRBJ1-4; D ambiguous. The CDR3 has 16 residues. V shed 0 bases and J shed 5 bases, with 13 bases lying between them. Germline values: CDR1 MNHEY, CDR2 SVGAGI. The CDR3 region is CASSYSMAGVNEKLFF. DNA for the CDR3: TGTGCCAGCAGTTACTCCATGGCCGGGGTCAATGAAAAACTGTTTTTT.

At least ten counts were recorded for this clonotype. This chain links TRBV6-2 or TRBV6-3 with TRBJ2-5, with a weak D call TRBD1 (6 bases). V was trimmed by 2 bases and J by 2 bases, leaving 12 bases between them. Germline V lookup: CDR1 MNHEY, CDR2 SVGEGT. The CDR3 totals 15 residues. The DNA of the CDR3 is TGTGCCAGCAGTTACCAGGCAGGGACACAAGAGACCCAGTACTTC. Protein sequence: CASSYQAGTQETQYF.

The V gene is TRBV4-2, the J gene TRBJ1-6; D might be TRBD1 (6 bases). Germline V gene lookup returns CDR1 LGHNA and CDR2 YNFKEQ. The CDR3 covers 15 residues. The V end lost 0 bases, the J end lost 7 bases, and 10 bases lay between the germline ends. CDR3 DNA sequence: TGTGCCAGCAGCCAAGATTACGGACAGAATTCACCCCTCCACTTT. It yields the protein CASSQDYGQNSPLHF.

The V and J genes are TRBV28 and TRBJ2-1; either TRBD1 or TRBD2 may supply D (5 bases each). The V and J ends lost 6 bases and 3 bases respectively, with 15 bases between them. CDR1 is MDHEN, CDR2 SYDVKM, per germline. The CDR3 covers 15 residues. DNA for the CDR3: TGTGCCAGCAGGAGACAGAGGGGAAACTACAATGAGCAGTTCTTC. This codes for CASRRQRGNYNEQFF.

The rearrangement links TRBV6-2 or TRBV6-3 to TRBJ1-6; 7 bases align to TRBD1. Germline CDR1 and CDR2: MNHEY and SVGEGT. The CDR3 loop spans 13 amino acids. After removal of 2 bases from V and 11 bases from J, the junction contained 3 bases not matched to a gene. CDR3 DNA sequence: TGTGCCAGCAGTTACCGCGGACAGGCACCCCTCCACTTT. Its translation is CASSYRGQAPLHF.

This clonotype has a handful of counts. The chain is built from TRBV28 and TRBJ2-3; 16 bases are shared with TRBD2. Trimming removed 5 bases from V and 4 bases from J; junction bases left unmatched: 9. CDR3 size: 18 residues. In germline, CDR1 is MDHEN, CDR2 SYDVKM. DNA of the CDR3: TGTGCCAGCAGTCCCCCTGGGACTAGCGGGGGGGCATCAGATACGCAGTATTTT. Translated, it gives CASSPPGTSGGASDTQYF. Combining the CDR3 with reference TRBV28 and TRBJ2-3 gives the whole variable domain DVKVTQSSRYLVKRTGEKVFLECVQDMDHENMFWYRQDPGLGLRLIYFSYDVKMKEKGDIPEGYSVSREKKERFSLILESASTNQTSMYLCASSPPGTSGGASDTQYFGPGTRLTVL.

This clonotype occurred a few times. The chain employs TRBV7-6 and TRBJ1-1, with 9 nucleotides matching TRBD1. Trimming took 0 bases from V and 4 from J; bases not matched to a gene: 6. This CDR3 comprises 16 residues. Germline V lookup: CDR1 SGHVS, CDR2 FNYEAQ. The CDR3 sequence is CASSLAIETGGTEAFF. The CDR3 DNA reads TGTGCCAGCAGCTTAGCGATAGAGACAGGGGGCACTGAAGCTTTCTTT. Full variable domain (rest looked up from reference TRBV7-6 and TRBJ1-1): GAGVSQSPRYKVTKRGQDVALRCDPISGHVSLYWYRQALGQGPEFLTYFNYEAQQDKSGLPNDRFSAERPEGSISTLTIQRTEQRDSAMYRCASSLAIETGGTEAFFGQGTRLTVV.

The chain uses TRBV11-2 and TRBJ2-2; D may be TRBD1 (6 bases). The CDR3 extends over 14 amino acids. V was shortened by 3 bases and J by 9 bases, with 14 bases between the two germline ends. In germline, CDR1 is SGHAT, CDR2 FQNNGV. CDR3 nucleotides: TGTGCCAGCAGCTTTCAGGGGTCCGTGAGGGAGCTGTTTTTT. Protein: CASSFQGSVRELFF.

This clonotype occurred a few times. The rearrangement uses TRBV28 and TRBJ2-2; 9 bases align to TRBD1. The germline CDR1 and CDR2 sequences are MDHEN and SYDVKM. CDR3 length: 16 residues. V lost 2 bases to trimming and J lost 7 bases; unmatched junction nucleotides: 8. The CDR3 here is CASSLGQGTTGGELFF. The CDR3 nucleotides read TGTGCCAGCAGTTTAGGACAGGGGACTACCGGCGGGGAGCTGTTTTTT.

This clonotype was picked up many times. The chain has TRBV7-9 and TRBJ2-7, with TRBD1 identical over 7 bases. V lost 1 base and J lost 0; bases outside the gene matches: 3. This CDR3 comprises 15 residues. Germline CDR1 is SEHNR and CDR2 is FQNEAQ (reference sequence). CDR3 DNA sequence: TGTGCCAGCAGCTTAGGGCAGGGGGTCTCCTACGAGCAGTACTTC. It encodes CASSLGQGVSYEQYF.

The V and J genes are TRBV6-5 and TRBJ2-5; D remains ambiguous. The J call is doubtful: the DNA matches TRBJ2-1 better. Germline V CDR1 and CDR2: MNHEY, SVGAGI. The CDR3 spans 16 residues. This chain's CDR3 is CASSSTTPVTYNEQFF. Here the CDR3 DNA reads TGTGCCAGCAGTTCAACGACACCCGTGACCTACAATGAGCAGTTCTTC.

This clonotype was detected a few times. A clone one base away is much larger, so this may be a read error. The chain carries TRBV6-6 and TRBJ2-6; D not certain. The germline V gene has CDR1 MNHNY and CDR2 SVGAGI (reference sequence). With 6 bases removed from V and 6 bases from J, the gap between germline ends came to 12 bases. CDR3 size: 14 residues. The CDR3, as DNA: TGTGCCAGCAGACCGGAACTCGAGGCCAACGTCCTGACTTTC. It encodes CASRPELEANVLTF.

This clonotype was detected a few times. V and J are TRBV6-1 and TRBJ1-1; TRBD1 might be the D (5 bases). The germline V and J ends were trimmed by 7 bases and 11 bases, with 44 bases remaining between them. The CDR3 runs 21 residues. Germline values: CDR1 MNHNS, CDR2 SASEGT. CDR3 bases: TGTGCCAGCACCCGAGAGGGATTCGGGCAGGGTGGTATATTGGCCCCCTTAGGGGCTTTCTTT. This sequence encodes CASTREGFGQGGILAPLGAFF.

This clonotype has just a few counts. The chain uses TRBV5-5 and TRBJ2-1; tentatively, D is TRBD1 or TRBD2 (5 bases each). Germline V gene data show CDR1 as SGHKS and CDR2 as YYEKEE (reference sequence). Trimming left V 4 bases short and J 2 bases short, with 13 bases between. The CDR3 runs to 15 residues. CDR3 nucleotide sequence: TGTGCCAGCAGCCCGCTGGGGGAACCCTACAATGAGCAGTTCTTC. Protein product: CASSPLGEPYNEQFF.

This clonotype came up a few times. The chain's CDR3 is CASSPTRTGSPGNTIYF. The DNA of the CDR3 is TGTGCCAGCAGCCCGACTAGGACAGGGTCACCTGGAAACACCATATATTTT. The chain combines TRBV7-6 with TRBJ1-3, with 8 bases that match TRBD1. J was trimmed by 2 bases and V by 5 bases; bases with no gene match: 11. CDR1 and CDR2 (germline): SGHVS, FNYEAQ. The CDR3 has 17 amino acids.